Here is one T cell receptor (beta chain) with its context. The target antigen is unknown. These data are taken from a study of T cell responses to AZD1222 COVID-19 vaccine. Study observations and caveats: Spike-specific TCR depth and breadth grew after two AZD1222 doses. All repertoire sampling was performed exclusively after the peak T cell response.

Germline values: CDR1 LNHDA, CDR2 SQIVND (reference sequence). The CDR3 extends over 13 amino acids. The V gene lost 11 bases and the J gene lost 1 base, with 12 bases spanning the gap. Here immunoSEQ multiplex PCR was the method, and the copy in TCRdb shows in-frame clones only, minus some. The repertoire holds roughly 150,000 clones, roughly 92% seen once, with around 2.3% in the top ten. The chain links TRBV19 to TRBJ2-1; D perhaps matches TRBD1 (6 bases). The sequencing used peripheral blood, collected on day 0 of AZD1222 vaccination. The receptor was derived from an adult in good health. The DNA of the CDR3 is TGTGCCTCACAGGGAGCTTCCTACAATGAGCAGTTCTTC. Its protein product is CASQGASYNEQFF.